The 13 T cell receptor beta chains presented below share a single source sample, sequenced in a study of vaccination effects on CD4 cells after COVID-19 (dated by TCRdb to 2022 to 2024). Their antigen targets remain unknown. The library came from the immunoSEQ multiplex PCR assay. Held by TCRdb, this immuneACCESS table contains in-frame sequences only and omits some clones. Under half of the omission traces to an unresolved V gene where checked; the cause of the rest is unknown. In all, the sample holds approximately 54,000 clones, and around 80% of those were seen once. Together, the top ten hold roughly 2.2% of the sample. In the ViraFEST assay, PBMC were stimulated with viral peptide pools, and antigen-specific CD4+ T cell clonotypes were then identified by expansion using TCR sequencing. After around 10 days of culture, CD4+ T cells were isolated with the EasySep CD4+ T cell isolation kit. The starting material was CD4+ T cells from PBMCs cultured with HCoV-229E spike peptides, obtained before COVID-19 vaccination. Reading the label with the study, this specimen's cell subset or site is: HCoV-229E spike overlapping peptide pool stimulation. These receptors all come from a human donor who received a COVID-19 vaccine.

The gene calls are TRBV3-1 (or the pseudogene TRBV3-2) and TRBJ1-1; D uncertain. Germline V CDR1 and CDR2: LGHDT, YNNKEL (reference sequence). Trimming left V 1 base short and J 10 bases short, with 7 bases between. The CDR3 covers 11 residues. The CDR3 is CASSQGMGAFF. In DNA form, the CDR3 reads TGTGCCAGCAGCCAAGGGATGGGAGCTTTCTTT.

This chain uses TRBV24-1 with TRBJ1-3, with TRBD1 matching over 8 bases. Germline V gene lookup returns CDR1 KGHDR and CDR2 SFDVKD. With 2 bases clipped from V and 2 bases from J, the junction kept 1 base outside the gene matches. The CDR3 contains 15 residues. DNA of the CDR3: TGTGCCACCAGTGATTCGACAGGGGCTGGAAACACCATATATTTT. Amino acids: CATSDSTGAGNTIYF.

V and J are TRBV12-5 and TRBJ2-3, with 7 bases identical to TRBD2. J gave up 2 bases and V 0 bases, and 8 bases lay outside the gene matches. The CDR3 loop spans 17 amino acids. Germline CDR1 and CDR2: LGHNT and FRNRAP. The CDR3 bases are TGTGCTAGTGGTTTGGTAATATCTAGCGGACTCACAGATACGCAGTATTTT. Translating it yields CASGLVISSGLTDTQYF.

V and J are TRBV7-9 and TRBJ2-1; D is unclear. Trimming removed 2 bases from V and 0 bases from J, with 11 bases in between. Germline V gene data show CDR1 as SEHNR and CDR2 as FQNEAQ (reference sequence). There are 16 residues in the CDR3. CDR3 sequence: CASSLPLYSSYNEQFF. The DNA for the CDR3 is TGTGCCAGCAGCTTACCTCTTTATAGCTCCTACAATGAGCAGTTCTTC.

V and J are TRBV7-2 and TRBJ1-1; D uncertain. This CDR3 contains 18 residues. Germline assignment: CDR1 SGHTA and CDR2 FQGNSA. Trimming took 5 bases from V and 1 from J, leaving 23 bases between them. The CDR3 spells CASSPITFISSGNTEAFF. CDR3 nucleotide sequence: TGTGCCAGCAGCCCTATTACTTTCATTTCATCTGGGAACACTGAAGCTTTCTTT.

This clone was seen a few times. The rearrangement uses TRBV6-5 and TRBJ2-7; 8 nucleotides match TRBD1. The CDR3 length is 14 residues. Germline V lookup: CDR1 MNHEY, CDR2 SVGAGI. With V trimmed by 10 bases and J by 3 bases, 11 bases remained unmatched. CDR3 coding DNA: TGTGCCACCGGTCCGGGACAGGTATTCTACGAGCAGTACGTC. Translation gives CATGPGQVFYEQYV.

J is TRBJ2-1 and V is TRBV18; 15 nucleotides line up with TRBD2. From germline, CDR1 is KGHSH and CDR2 LQKENI. The CDR3 contains 18 residues. Germline trimming cut 3 bases from V and 1 base from J; bases unmatched to any gene: 4. DNA for the CDR3: TGTGCCAGCTCACCGCCGGGACTAGCGGGGGGATCCTACAATGAGCAGTTCTTC. It encodes CASSPPGLAGGSYNEQFF.

The chain employs TRBV19 and TRBJ1-4; TRBD1 might be the D (5 bases). The V gene's germline CDR1 is LNHDA and CDR2 SQIVND (reference sequence). This CDR3 is 14 amino acids long. V lost 5 bases and J 0 bases, leaving 7 bases between the germline ends. CDR3: CASSDRATNEKLFF. The CDR3 DNA reads as TGTGCCAGTAGTGACAGAGCAACTAATGAAAAACTGTTTTTT.

The V and J genes are TRBV3-1 (or the pseudogene TRBV3-2) and TRBJ1-6; no clear D gene. CDR3 size: 14 residues. Germline V CDR1 and CDR2: LGHDT, YNNKEL (reference sequence). Deletions cut 4 bases from V and 5 bases from J, with 9 bases between. The CDR3 loop reads CASSPYRNNSPLHF. The DNA of the CDR3 is TGTGCCAGCAGCCCCTACCGTAATAATTCACCCCTCCACTTT.

The chain carries TRBV19 and TRBJ2-3, with D perhaps matching TRBD1 or TRBD2 (6 bases each). Germline CDR1 reads LNHDA; CDR2 reads SQIVND (reference sequence). This CDR3 spans 11 amino acids. V lost 6 bases and J lost 6, with 7 bases in between. The DNA of the CDR3 is TGTGCCAGTAGAGGGGGGGATACGCAGTATTTT. Residues: CASRGGDTQYF.

The chain recombines TRBV2 with TRBJ2-1, with 9 nucleotides matching TRBD1. V was pared by 8 bases and J by 8 bases, with 13 bases of the junction left unmatched. Germline CDR1 and CDR2: SNHLY and FYNNEI. The CDR3 has 15 amino acids. The CDR3 reads CASGTKGDRVYEQFF. CDR3 DNA sequence: TGTGCCAGCGGCACGAAGGGGGACAGGGTCTATGAGCAGTTCTTC.

The DNA of the CDR3 is TGTGCCAGCAGCGTAGGAGGGCAGGGGTCAAACACCATATATTTT. It codes for CASSVGGQGSNTIYF. The rearrangement joins TRBV9 to TRBJ1-3, with a possible D match to TRBD1 (6 bases). Germline V gives CDR1 SGDLS, CDR2 YYNGEE. V lost 0 bases and J lost 6, with 13 bases in between. There are 15 residues in the CDR3.

The chain employs TRBV6-1 and TRBJ2-6, with 7 bases matching TRBD1. V lost 3 bases to trimming and J lost 3 bases; unmatched junction nucleotides: 8. Looked up from germline, CDR1 is MNHNS and CDR2 is SASEGT. There are 17 residues in the CDR3. The CDR3 here is CASSDPNRGGGANVLTF. Here the CDR3 DNA reads TGTGCCAGCAGTGACCCCAACAGGGGTGGTGGGGCCAACGTCCTGACTTTC.